This T cell receptor (beta chain) was found in a study of early T cells in non-severe SARS-CoV-2 infection. TCRdb processed the 5' RACE reads anew with MiXCR; each CDR3 protein has one entry. The data contain about 64,000 distinct CDR3 sequences, 10% to 15% of them singletons. Germline V gene data show CDR1 as SGHNT and CDR2 as YYREEE (reference sequence). The CDR3 covers 18 residues. V gave up 4 bases and J gave up 0 bases; unmatched junction bases: 10. Sequenced material: whole blood. This chain uses TRBV5-4 with TRBJ2-6; 7 nucleotides align to TRBD1. This clonotype originated in an adult who was a healthcare worker with PCR-confirmed SARS-CoV-2 infection or an uninfected control (not recorded which). Written as DNA, the CDR3 is TGTGCCAGCAGCGGCTCCCCGGGACAGCTCTCTGGGGCCAACGTCCTGACTTTC. Its protein is CASSGSPGQLSGANVLTF.